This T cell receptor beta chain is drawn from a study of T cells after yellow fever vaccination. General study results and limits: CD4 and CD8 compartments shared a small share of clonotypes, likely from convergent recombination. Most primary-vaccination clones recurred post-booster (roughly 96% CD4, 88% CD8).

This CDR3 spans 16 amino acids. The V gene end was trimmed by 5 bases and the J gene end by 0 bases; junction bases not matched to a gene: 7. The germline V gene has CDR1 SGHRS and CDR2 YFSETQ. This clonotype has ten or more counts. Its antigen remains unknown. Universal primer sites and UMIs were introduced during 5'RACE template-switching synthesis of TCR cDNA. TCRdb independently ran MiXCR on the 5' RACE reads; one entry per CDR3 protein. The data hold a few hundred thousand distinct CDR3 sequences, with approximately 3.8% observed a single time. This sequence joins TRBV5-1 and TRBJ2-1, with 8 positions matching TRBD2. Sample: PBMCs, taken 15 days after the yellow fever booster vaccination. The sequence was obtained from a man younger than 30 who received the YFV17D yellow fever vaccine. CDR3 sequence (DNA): TGCGCCAGCAGGCCGGGGGGGGGAAGCTCCTACAATGAGCAGTTCTTC. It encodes CASRPGGGSSYNEQFF.